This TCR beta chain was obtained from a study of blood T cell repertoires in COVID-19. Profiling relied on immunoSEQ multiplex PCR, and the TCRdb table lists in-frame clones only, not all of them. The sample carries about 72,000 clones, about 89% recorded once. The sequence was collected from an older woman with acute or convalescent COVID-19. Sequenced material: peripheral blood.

Written as DNA, the CDR3 is TGTGCCAGCAGTTTCCCAAACTCAGGGGGGTGGGGCGGCTACACCTTC. It encodes CASSFPNSGGWGGYTF. The chain recombines TRBV28 with TRBJ1-2; 7 positions agree with TRBD1. Germline lookup yields CDR1 MDHEN and CDR2 SYDVKM. V shed 3 bases and J 8 bases; nucleotides not matched to a gene: 15. The CDR3 spans 16 residues.